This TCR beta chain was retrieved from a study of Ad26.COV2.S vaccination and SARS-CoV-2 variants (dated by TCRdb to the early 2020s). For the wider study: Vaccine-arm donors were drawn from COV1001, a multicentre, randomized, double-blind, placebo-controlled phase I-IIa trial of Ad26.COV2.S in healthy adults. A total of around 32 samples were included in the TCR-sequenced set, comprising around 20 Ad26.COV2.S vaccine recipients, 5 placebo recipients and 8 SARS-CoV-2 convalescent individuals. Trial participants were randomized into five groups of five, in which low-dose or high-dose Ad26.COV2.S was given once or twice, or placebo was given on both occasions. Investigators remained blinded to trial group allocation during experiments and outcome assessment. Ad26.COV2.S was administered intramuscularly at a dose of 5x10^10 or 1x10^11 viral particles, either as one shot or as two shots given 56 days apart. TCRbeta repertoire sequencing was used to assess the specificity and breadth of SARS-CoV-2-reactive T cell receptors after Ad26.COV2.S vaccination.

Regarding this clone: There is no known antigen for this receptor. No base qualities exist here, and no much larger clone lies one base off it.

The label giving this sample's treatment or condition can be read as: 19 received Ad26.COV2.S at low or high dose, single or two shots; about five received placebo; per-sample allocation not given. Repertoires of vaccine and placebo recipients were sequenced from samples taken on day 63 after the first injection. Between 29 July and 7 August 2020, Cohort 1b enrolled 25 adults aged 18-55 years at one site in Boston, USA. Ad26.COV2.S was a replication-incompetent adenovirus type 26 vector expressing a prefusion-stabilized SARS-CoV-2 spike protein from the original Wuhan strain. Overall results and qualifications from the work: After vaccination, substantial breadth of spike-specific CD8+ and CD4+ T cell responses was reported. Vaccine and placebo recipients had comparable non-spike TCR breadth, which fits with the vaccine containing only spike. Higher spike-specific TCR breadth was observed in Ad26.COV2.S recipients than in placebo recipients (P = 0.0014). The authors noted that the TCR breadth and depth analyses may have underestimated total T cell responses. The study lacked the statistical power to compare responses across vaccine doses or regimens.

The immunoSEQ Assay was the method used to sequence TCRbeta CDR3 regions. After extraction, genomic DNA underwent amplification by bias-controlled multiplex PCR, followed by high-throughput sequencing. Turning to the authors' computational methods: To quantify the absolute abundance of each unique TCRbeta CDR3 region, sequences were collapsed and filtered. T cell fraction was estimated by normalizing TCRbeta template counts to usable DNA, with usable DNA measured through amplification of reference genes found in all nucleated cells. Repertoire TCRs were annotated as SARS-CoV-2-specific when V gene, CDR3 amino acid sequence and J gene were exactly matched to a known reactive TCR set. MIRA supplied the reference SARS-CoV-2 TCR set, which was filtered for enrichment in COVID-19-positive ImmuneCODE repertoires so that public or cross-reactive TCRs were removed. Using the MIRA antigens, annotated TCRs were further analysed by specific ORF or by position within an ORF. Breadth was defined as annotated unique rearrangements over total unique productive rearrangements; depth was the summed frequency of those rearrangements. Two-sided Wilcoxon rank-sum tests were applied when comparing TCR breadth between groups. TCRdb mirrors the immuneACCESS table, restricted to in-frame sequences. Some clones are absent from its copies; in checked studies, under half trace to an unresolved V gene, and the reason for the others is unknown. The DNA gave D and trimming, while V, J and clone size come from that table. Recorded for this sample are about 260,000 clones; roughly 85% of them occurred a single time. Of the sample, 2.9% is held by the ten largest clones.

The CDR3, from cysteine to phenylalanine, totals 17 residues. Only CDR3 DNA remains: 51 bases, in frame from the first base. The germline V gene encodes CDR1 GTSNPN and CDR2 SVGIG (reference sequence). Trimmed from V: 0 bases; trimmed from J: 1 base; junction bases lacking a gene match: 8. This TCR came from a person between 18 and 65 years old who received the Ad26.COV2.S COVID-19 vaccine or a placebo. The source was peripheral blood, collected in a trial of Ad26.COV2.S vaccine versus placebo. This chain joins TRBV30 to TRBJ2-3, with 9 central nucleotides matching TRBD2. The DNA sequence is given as TGTGCCTGGAGTGTAGCGGGAGGATTGGGCGGCACAGATACGCAGTATTTT. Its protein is CAWSVAGGLGGTDTQYF.